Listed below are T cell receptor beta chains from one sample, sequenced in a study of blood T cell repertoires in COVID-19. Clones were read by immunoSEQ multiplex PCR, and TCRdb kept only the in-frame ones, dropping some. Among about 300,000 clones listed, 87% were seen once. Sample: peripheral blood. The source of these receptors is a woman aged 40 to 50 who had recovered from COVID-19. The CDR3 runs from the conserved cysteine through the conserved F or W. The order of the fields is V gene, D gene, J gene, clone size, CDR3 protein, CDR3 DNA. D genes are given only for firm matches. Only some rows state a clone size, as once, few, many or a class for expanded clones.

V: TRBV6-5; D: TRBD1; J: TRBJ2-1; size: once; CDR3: CASSRAGTGGNEQFF; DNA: TGTGCCAGCAGTCGTGCTGGGACAGGGGGAAATGAGCAGTTCTTC
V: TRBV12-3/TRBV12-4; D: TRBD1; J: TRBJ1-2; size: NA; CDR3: CASRVGQGGYTF; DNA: TGTGCCAGCAGAGTAGGACAGGGTGGCTACACCTTC
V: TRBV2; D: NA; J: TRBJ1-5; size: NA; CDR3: CASGRGGDSNQPQHF; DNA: TGTGCCAGCGGCAGAGGGGGGGATAGCAATCAGCCCCAGCATTTT
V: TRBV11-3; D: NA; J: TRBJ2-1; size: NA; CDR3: CASSLSGLGQGEQFF; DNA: TGTGCCAGCAGCTTATCCGGCTTAGGGCAGGGTGAGCAGTTCTTC
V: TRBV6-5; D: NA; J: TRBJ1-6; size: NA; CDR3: CASRSSSSYNSPLHF; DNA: TGTGCCAGCAGGAGCTCTAGCTCCTATAATTCACCCCTCCACTTT
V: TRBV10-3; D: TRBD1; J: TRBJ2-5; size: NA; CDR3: CAISELGQVQETQYF; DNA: TGTGCCATCAGTGAGTTGGGACAGGTGCAGGAGACCCAGTACTTC
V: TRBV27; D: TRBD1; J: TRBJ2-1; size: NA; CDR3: CASSRTGVYNEQFF; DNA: TGTGCCAGCAGTCGGACAGGGGTCTACAATGAGCAGTTCTTC
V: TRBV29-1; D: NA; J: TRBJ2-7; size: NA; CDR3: CSVELVGSEQYF; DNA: TGCAGCGTTGAGTTGGTCGGTTCCGAGCAGTACTTC
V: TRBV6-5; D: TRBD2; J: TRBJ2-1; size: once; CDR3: CASSYSRDYEFF; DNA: TGTGCCAGCAGTTACTCAAGGGACTATGAGTTCTTC
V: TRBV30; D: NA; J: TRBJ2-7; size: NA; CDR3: CAGNQGSIYEQYF; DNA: TGTGCCGGAAACCAGGGGTCCATCTACGAGCAGTACTTC
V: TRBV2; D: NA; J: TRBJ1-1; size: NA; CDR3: CASSESGVLTEAFF; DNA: TGTGCCAGCAGTGAATCAGGGGTGCTCACTGAAGCTTTCTTT
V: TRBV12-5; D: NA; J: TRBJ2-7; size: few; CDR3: CASGLVRWRGGVSSYEQYF; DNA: TGTGCTAGTGGTTTGGTACGATGGAGAGGAGGGGTCAGTTCCTACGAGCAGTACTTC
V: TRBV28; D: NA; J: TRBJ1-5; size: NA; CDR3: CASRESEWNQPQHF; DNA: TGTGCCAGCAGAGAGTCTGAATGGAATCAGCCCCAGCATTTT
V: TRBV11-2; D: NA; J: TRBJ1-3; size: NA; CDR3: CASSLVGRASSGNTIYF; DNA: TGTGCCAGCAGCTTAGTAGGCAGGGCGAGCTCTGGAAACACCATATATTTT
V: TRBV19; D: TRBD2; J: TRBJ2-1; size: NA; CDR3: CASSDTSGSYNEQFF; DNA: TGTGCCAGTAGCGATACTAGCGGGTCGTACAATGAGCAGTTCTTC
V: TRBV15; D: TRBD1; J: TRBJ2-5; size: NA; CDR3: CATSKDRGREGETQYF; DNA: TGTGCCACCAGCAAAGACAGGGGCAGGGAAGGAGAGACCCAGTACTTC
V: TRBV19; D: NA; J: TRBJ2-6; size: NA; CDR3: CASSIDRLFSGANVLTF; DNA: TGTGCCAGTAGTATCGACAGGCTGTTCTCTGGGGCCAACGTCCTGACTTTC
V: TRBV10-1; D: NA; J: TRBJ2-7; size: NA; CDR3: CASSLQGSYEQYF; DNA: TGCGCCAGCAGTTTACAGGGATCCTACGAGCAGTACTTC
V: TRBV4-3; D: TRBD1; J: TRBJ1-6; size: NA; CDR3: CASSQGQYSRGNSPLHF; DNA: TGCGCCAGCAGCCAGGGTCAGTACAGCAGGGGGAATTCACCCCTCCACTTT
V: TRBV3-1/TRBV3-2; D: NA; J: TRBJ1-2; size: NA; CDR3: CASSQDARAVPYGYTF; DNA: TGTGCCAGCAGCCAAGATGCGCGAGCGGTTCCTTATGGCTACACCTTC
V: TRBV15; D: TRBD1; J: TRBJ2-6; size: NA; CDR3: CATSRGQGSGANVLTF; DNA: TGTGCCACCAGCAGAGGACAGGGGTCCGGGGCCAACGTCCTGACTTTC
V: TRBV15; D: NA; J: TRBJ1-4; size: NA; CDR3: CATSRDNGRRSEKLFF; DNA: TGTGCCACCAGCAGAGATAACGGCAGGCGCAGTGAAAAACTGTTTTTT
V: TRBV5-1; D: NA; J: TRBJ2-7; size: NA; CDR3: CASSPGVAYEQYF; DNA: TGCGCCAGCAGTCCGGGGGTTGCCTACGAGCAGTACTTC
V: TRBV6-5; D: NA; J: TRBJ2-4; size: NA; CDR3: CASTDRTVSLQYF; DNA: TGTGCCAGCACCGACCGGACAGTTAGCCTTCAGTACTTC
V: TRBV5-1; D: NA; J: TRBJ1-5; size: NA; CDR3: CASSLGRVGQPQHF; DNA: TGCGCCAGCAGCTTGGGCAGGGTTGGACAGCCCCAGCATTTT
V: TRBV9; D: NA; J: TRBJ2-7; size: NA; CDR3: CASSVLAWDEQYF; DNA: TGTGCCAGCAGCGTACTAGCGTGGGACGAGCAGTACTTC
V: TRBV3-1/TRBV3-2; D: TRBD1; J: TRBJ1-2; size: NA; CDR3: CASSQENRGASSNYGYTF; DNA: TGTGCCAGCAGCCAAGAGAACAGGGGAGCTTCATCTAACTATGGCTACACCTTC
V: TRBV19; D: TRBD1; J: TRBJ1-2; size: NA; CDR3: CASSIIGTGLNYGYTF; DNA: TGTGCCAGTAGTATAATAGGGACAGGCTTAAACTATGGCTACACCTTC
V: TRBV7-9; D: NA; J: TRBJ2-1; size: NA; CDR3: CASSRDYNEQFF; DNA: TGTGCCAGCAGTCGAGATTACAATGAGCAGTTCTTC
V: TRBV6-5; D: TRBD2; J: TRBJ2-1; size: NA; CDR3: CASSYASGHEQFF; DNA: TGTGCCAGCAGTTACGCTAGCGGGCATGAGCAGTTCTTC
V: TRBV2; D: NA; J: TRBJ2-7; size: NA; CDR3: CASRGDNWMEQYF; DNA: TGTGCCAGCAGAGGGGACAACTGGATGGAGCAGTACTTC
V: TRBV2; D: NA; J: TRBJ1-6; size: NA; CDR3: CASSADGEAGDSPLHF; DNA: TGTGCCAGCAGTGCTGACGGGGAGGCCGGGGATTCACCCCTCCACTTT
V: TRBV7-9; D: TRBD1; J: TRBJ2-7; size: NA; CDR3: CASSLTYRGTEQYF; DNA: TGTGCCAGCAGCTTAACCTACAGGGGGACCGAGCAGTACTTC